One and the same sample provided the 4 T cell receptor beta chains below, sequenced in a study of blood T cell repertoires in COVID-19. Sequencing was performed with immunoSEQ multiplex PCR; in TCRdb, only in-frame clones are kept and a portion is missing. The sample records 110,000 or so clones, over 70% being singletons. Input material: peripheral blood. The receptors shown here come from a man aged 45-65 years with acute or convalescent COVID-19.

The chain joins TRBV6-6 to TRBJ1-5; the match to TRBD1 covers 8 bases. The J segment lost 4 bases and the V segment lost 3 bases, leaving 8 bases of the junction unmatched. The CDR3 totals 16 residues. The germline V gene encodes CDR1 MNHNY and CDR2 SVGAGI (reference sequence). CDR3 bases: TGTGCCAGCAGTTATACCACCAGGGGGCGAAATCAGCCCCAGCATTTT. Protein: CASSYTTRGRNQPQHF.

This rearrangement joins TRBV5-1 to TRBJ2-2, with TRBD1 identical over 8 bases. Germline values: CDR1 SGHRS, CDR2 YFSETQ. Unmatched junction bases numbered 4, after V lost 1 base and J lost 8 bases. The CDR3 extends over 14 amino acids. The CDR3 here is CASSLSQGAGELFF. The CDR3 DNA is TGCGCCAGCAGCTTGAGTCAGGGGGCTGGGGAGCTGTTTTTT.

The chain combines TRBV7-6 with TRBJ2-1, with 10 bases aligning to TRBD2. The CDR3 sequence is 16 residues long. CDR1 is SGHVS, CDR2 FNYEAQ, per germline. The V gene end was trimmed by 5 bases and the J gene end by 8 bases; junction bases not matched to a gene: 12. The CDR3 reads CASSPLIAGGRDEQFF. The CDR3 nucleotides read TGTGCCAGCAGCCCGCTAATAGCGGGGGGCCGAGATGAGCAGTTCTTC.

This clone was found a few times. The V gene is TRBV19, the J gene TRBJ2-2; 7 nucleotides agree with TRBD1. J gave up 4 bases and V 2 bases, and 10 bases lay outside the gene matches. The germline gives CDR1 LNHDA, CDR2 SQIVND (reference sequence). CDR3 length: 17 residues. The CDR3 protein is CASSIRYRGQITGELFF. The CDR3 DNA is TGTGCCAGTAGTATACGGTATAGGGGACAGATCACCGGGGAGCTGTTTTTT.